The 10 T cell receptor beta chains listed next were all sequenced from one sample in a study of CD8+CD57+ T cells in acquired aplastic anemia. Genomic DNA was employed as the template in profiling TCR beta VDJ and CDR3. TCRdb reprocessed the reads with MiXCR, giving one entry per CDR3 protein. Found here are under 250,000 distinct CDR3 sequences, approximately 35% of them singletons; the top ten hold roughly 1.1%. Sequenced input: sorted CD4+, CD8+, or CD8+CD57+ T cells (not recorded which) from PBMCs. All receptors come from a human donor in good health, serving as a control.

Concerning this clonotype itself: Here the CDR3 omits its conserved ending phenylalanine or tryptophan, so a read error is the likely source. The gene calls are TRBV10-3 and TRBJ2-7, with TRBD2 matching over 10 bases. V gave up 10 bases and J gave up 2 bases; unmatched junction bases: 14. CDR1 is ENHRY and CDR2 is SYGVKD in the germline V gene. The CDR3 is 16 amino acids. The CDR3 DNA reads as TGTGCCAGCAGCGGGCAAGCGGGAGGGCCCCCCTACGAGCAGTACCTC. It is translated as CASSGQAGGPPYEQYL.

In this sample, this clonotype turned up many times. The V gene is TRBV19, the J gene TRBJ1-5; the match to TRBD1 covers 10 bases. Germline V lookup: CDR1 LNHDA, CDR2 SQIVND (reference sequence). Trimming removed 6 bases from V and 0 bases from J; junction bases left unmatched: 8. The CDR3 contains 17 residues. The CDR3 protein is CASSRTGGADSNQPQHF. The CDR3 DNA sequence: TGTGCCAGTAGCCGGACAGGGGGTGCGGATAGCAATCAGCCCCAGCATTTT.

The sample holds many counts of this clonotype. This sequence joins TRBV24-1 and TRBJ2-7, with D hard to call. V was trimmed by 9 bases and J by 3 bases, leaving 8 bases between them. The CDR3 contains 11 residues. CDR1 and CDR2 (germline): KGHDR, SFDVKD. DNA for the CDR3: TGTGCCACCGGGTGGAACTACGAGCAGTACTTC. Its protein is CATGWNYEQYF.

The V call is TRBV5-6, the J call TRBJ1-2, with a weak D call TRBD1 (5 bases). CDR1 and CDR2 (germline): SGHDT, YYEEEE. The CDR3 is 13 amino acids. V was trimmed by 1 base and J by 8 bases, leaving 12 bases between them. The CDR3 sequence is CASSLSGVLGYTF. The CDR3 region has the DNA TGTGCCAGCAGCTTGTCGGGGGTTTTGGGCTACACCTTC.

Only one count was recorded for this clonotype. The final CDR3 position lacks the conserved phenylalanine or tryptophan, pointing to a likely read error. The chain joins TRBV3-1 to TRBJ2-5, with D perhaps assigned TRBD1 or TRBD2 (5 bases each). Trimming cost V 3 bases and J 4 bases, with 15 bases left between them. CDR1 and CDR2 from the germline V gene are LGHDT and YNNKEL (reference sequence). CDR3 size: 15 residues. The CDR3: CASSHGRDLRETQYS. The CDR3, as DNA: TGTGCCAGCAGCCATGGTAGGGACCTTCGAGAGACCCAGTACTCC.

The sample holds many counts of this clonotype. As DNA, the CDR3 is TGCAGTGCTAGAGTTCCCGTGGAGGGGGCGGGTGGCTACACCTTC. This sequence encodes CSARVPVEGAGGYTF. J is TRBJ1-2 and V is TRBV20-1, with 7 bases lining up with TRBD1. Germline CDR1 and CDR2: DFQATT and SNEGSKA (reference sequence). The CDR3 has 15 amino acids. The V gene end was trimmed by 1 base and the J gene end by 7 bases; junction bases not matched to a gene: 12.

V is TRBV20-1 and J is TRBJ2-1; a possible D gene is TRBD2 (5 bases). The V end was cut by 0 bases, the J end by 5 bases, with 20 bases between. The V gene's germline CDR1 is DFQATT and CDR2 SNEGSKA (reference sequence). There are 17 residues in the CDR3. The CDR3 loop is CSARDVNRGSDHNEQFF. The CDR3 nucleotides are TGCAGTGCTAGAGACGTGAATAGAGGTAGCGACCACAATGAGCAGTTCTTC.

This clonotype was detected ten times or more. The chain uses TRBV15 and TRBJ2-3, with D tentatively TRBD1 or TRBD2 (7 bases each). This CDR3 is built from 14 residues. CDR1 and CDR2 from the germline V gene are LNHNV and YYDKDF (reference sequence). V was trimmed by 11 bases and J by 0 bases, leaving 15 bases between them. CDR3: CASSGGVSTDTQYF. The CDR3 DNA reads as TGTGCCTCCTCAGGGGGGGTGAGCACAGATACGCAGTATTTT.

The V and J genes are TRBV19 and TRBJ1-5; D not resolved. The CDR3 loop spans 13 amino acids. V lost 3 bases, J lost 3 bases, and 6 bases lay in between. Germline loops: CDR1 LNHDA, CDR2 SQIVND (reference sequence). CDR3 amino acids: CASSITYNQPQHF. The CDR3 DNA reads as TGTGCCAGTAGTATTACCTACAATCAGCCCCAGCATTTT.

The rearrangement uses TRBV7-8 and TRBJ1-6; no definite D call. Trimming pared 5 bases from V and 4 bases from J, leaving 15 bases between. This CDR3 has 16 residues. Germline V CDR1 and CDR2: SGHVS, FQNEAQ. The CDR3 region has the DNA TGTGCCAGCAGCCCCTACAGTAGCGGATATAATTCACCCCTCCACTTT. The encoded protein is CASSPYSSGYNSPLHF.